This TCR beta chain appears in the sequencing data of a study of a mutant IDH1 vaccine in newly diagnosed glioma. Turning to the study itself: Patients got their first vaccination 4-6 weeks after radiotherapy alone, or with temozolomide cycles. Earlier treatment was radiotherapy, temozolomide, or both, with most getting both. Treatment recipients were approximately 62% male and around 40% female, and their mean age was approximately 43 years. Study results and caveats: It was over 85% of patients that developed vaccine-induced immune responses.

Time point here: week 11, during vaccination. One vaccine dose held 300 ug of mutant IDH1 20-mer peptide and came with topical imiquimod. A word on this clone: Its antigen is still unknown.

This table comes from immunoSEQ multiplex PCR, and its TCRdb copy is limited to in-frame clones, with some not included. The table includes around 27,000 clones, around 77% detected once. Germline-derived CDR1 and CDR2 are MNHNS and SASEGT. V shed 8 bases and J shed 0 bases, with 14 bases lying between them. This CDR3 region has 15 residues. The sequencing used PBMCs, collected from a glioma patient whose treatment included an IDH1 peptide vaccine. This clonotype originated in a young woman with glioma. The chain joins TRBV6-1 to TRBJ2-1; the D is unclear. The CDR3 coding sequence is TGTGCCAGCTACGATACACGCCCCTCCTACAATGAGCAGTTCTTC. Amino acids: CASYDTRPSYNEQFF.